The 4 T cell receptor beta chains below were found in one sample sequenced in a study of CD8 T cells in Susac syndrome. Roughly 0.45 to 1 ug RNA was reverse transcribed with random hexamers. MiXCR, run by TCRdb on the immunoSEQ multiplex PCR reads, gives a single entry per CDR3 protein. The profile covers 140,000 to 150,000 distinct CDR3 sequences, with less than 95% appearing a single time and around 0.08% taken by the ten largest. Sequencing was done on a sample of CD4+ T cells from PBMCs. These receptors originate from a human donor in good health.

The chain carries TRBV7-8 and TRBJ1-1; D is perhaps TRBD1 (5 bases). Germline V gene lookup returns CDR1 SGHVS and CDR2 FQNEAQ. The V end lost 3 bases, the J end lost 6 bases, and 14 bases lay between the germline ends. This CDR3 spans 14 amino acids. The CDR3 DNA is TGTGCCAGCAGCTTTAGGGGTTTGGGGGCTGAAGCTTTCTTT. Translated: CASSFRGLGAEAFF.

J is TRBJ2-7 and V is TRBV7-9, with 8 bases fitting TRBD2. Germline CDR1 is SEHNR and CDR2 is FQNEAQ (reference sequence). This CDR3 is 14 amino acids long. The trim removed 6 bases at V and 3 bases at J, leaving 7 bases unmatched. CDR3 coding DNA: TGTGCCAGCAGTGTAGCGGGATTGGGCTACGAGCAGTACTTC. Its protein product is CASSVAGLGYEQYF. Filled out from reference TRBV7-9 and TRBJ2-7, the complete variable domain reads DTGVSQNPRHKITKRGQNVTFRCDPISEHNRLYWYRQTLGQGPEFLTYFQNEAQLEKSRLLSDRFSAERPKGSFSTLEIQRTEQGDSAMYLCASSVAGLGYEQYFGPGTRLTVT.

V is TRBV20-1 and J is TRBJ2-7, with D maybe TRBD2 (6 bases). V lost 4 bases to trimming and J lost 2 bases, with 15 bases between them. The V gene's germline CDR1 is DFQATT and CDR2 SNEGSKA (reference sequence). The CDR3 is 14 residues long. CDR3 nucleotides: TGCAGTGCTAAGGTTGGAGGGCAGACCTACGAGCAGTACTTC. Translated, it gives CSAKVGGQTYEQYF.

The rearrangement joins TRBV5-1 to TRBJ2-4; D may be TRBD2 (6 bases). With 4 bases removed from V and 5 bases from J, the gap between germline ends came to 10 bases. CDR1 and CDR2 (germline): SGHRS, YFSETQ. This CDR3 is built from 13 residues. This chain's CDR3 is CASSVTRENIQYF. The CDR3 nucleotides are TGCGCCAGCAGCGTGACTAGAGAAAACATTCAGTACTTC.